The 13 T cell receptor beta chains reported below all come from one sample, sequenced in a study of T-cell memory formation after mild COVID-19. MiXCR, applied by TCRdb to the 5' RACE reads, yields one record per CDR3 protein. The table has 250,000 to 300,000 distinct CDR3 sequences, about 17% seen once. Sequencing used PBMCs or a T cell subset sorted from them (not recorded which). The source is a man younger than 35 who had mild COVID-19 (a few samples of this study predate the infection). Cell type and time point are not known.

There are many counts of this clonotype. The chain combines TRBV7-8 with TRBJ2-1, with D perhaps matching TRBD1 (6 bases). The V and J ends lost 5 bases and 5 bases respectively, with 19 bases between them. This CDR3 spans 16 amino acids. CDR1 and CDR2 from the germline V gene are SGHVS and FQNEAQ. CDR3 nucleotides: TGTGCCAGCAGCCCGGGGTTTGGGGACAAGAACAATGAGCAGTTCTTC. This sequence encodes CASSPGFGDKNNEQFF.

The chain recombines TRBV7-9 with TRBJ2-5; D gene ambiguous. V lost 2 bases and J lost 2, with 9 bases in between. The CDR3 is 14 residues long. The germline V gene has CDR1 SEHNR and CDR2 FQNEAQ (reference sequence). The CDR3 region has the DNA TGTGCCAGCAGCTTAACCAGCGCTCAAGAGACCCAGTACTTC. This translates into CASSLTSAQETQYF.

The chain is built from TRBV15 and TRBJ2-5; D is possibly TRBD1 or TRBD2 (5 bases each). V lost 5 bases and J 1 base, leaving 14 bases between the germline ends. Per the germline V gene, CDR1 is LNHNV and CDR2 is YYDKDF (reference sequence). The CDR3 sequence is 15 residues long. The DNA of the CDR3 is TGTGCCACCAGCGAGGGACGGAGACTCCAAGAGACCCAGTACTTC. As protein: CATSEGRRLQETQYF. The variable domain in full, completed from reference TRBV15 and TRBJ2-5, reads DAMVIQNPRYQVTQFGKPVTLSCSQTLNHNVMYWYQQKSSQAPKLLFHYYDKDFNNEADTPDNFQSRRPNTSFCFLDIRSPGLGDTAMYLCATSEGRRLQETQYFGPGTRLLVL.

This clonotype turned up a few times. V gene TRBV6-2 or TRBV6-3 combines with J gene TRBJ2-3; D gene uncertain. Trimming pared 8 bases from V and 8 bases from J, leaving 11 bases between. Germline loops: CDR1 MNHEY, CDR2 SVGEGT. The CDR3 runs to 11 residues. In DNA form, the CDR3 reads TGTGCCAGCGAATCCCTGGCTACGCAGTATTTT. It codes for CASESLATQYF.

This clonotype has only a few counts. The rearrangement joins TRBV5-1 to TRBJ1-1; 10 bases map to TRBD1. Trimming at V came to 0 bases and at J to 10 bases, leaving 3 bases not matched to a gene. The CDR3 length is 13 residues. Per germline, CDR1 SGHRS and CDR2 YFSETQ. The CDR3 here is CASSLARTGGAFF. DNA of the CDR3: TGCGCCAGCAGCTTGGCCAGGACAGGGGGAGCTTTCTTT.

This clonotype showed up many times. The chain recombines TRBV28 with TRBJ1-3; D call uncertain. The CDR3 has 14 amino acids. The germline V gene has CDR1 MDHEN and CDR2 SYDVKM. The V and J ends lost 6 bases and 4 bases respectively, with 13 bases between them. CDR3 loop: CASSSGPLGNTIYF. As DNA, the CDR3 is TGTGCCAGCAGCTCGGGTCCCCTCGGAAACACCATATATTTT.

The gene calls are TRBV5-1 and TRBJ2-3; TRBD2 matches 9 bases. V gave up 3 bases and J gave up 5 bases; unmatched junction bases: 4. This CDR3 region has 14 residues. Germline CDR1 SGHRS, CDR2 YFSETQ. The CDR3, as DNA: TGCGCCAGCAGCTCGCGGGGGGGAGGAGATACGCAGTATTTT. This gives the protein CASSSRGGGDTQYF.

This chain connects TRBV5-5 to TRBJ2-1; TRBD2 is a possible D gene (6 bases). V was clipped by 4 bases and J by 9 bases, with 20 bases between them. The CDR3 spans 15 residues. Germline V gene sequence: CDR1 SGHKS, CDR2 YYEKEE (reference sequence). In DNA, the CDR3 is TGTGCCAGCAGCCCGCTGGGGGGTCTCGTGAGTGAGCAGTTCTTC. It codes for CASSPLGGLVSEQFF.

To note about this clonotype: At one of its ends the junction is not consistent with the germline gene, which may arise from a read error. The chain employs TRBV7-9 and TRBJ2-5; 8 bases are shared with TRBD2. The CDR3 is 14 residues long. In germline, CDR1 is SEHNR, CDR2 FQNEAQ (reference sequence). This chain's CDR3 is CASSHLAGQETHYF. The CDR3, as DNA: TGTGCCAGCAGCCACCTAGCGGGCCAAGAGACCCATTACTTC.

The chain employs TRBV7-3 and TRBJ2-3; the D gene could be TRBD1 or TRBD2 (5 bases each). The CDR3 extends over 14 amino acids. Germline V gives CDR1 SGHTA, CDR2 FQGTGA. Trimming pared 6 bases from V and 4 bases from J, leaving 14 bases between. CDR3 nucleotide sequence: TGTGCCAGCAGTAACCCGGGGCGGGCAGATACGCAGTATTTT. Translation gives CASSNPGRADTQYF. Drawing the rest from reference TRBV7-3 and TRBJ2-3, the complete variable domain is GAGVSQTPSNKVTEKGKYVELRCDPISGHTALYWYRQSLGQGPEFLIYFQGTGAADDSGLPNDRFFAVRPEGSVSTLKIQRTERGDSAVYLCASSNPGRADTQYFGPGTRLTVL.

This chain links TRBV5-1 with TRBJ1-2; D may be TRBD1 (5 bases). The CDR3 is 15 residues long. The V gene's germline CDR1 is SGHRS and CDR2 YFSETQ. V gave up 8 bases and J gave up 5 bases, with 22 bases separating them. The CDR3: CASATGRLSPYGYTF. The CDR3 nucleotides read TGCGCCAGTGCCACGGGGCGACTATCCCCTTATGGCTACACCTTC.

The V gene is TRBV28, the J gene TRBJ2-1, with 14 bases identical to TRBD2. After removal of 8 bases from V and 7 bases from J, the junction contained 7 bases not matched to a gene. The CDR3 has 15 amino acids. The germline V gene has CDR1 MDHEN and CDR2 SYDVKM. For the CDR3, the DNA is TGTGCCAGCCTCTCTGGGACTAGCGGGGGAAATGAGCAGTTCTTC. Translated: CASLSGTSGGNEQFF.

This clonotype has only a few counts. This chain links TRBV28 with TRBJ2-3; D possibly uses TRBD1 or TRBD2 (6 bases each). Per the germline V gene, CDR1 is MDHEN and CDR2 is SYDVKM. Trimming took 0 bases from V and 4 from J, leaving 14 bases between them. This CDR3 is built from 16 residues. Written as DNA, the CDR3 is TGTGCCAGCAGTTTATGGAGGGGGTCGGGGGCAGATACGCAGTATTTT. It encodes CASSLWRGSGADTQYF.